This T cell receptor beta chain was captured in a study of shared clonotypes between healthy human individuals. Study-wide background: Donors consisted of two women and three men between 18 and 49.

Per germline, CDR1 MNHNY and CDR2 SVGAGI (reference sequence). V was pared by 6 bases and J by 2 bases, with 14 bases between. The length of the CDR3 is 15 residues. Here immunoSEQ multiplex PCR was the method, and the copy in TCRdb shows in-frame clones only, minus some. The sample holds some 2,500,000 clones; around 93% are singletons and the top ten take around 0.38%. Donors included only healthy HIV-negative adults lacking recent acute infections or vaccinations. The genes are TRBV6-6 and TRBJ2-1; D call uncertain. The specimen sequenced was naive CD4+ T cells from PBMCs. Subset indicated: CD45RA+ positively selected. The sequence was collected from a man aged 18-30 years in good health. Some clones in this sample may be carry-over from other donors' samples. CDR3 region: CASRPIGGAYNEQFF. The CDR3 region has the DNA TGTGCCAGCAGGCCGATAGGCGGAGCCTACAATGAGCAGTTCTTC.